This TCR beta chain was captured in a study of blood T cell repertoires in COVID-19. Here immunoSEQ multiplex PCR was the method, and the copy in TCRdb shows in-frame clones only, minus some. The table has 13,000 or so clones, approximately 76% seen once. The V gene's germline CDR1 is MNHEY and CDR2 SVGEGT. The CDR3 consists of 17 residues. After removal of 6 bases from V and 2 bases from J, the junction contained 8 bases not matched to a gene. Sequencing was done on a sample of peripheral blood. This receptor was obtained from a woman older than 75 with acute or convalescent COVID-19. The rearrangement uses TRBV6-2 or TRBV6-3 and TRBJ2-1; 12 nucleotides agree with TRBD2. Here the CDR3 DNA reads TGTGCCAGCAGCCGCGGACTAGCGGGGATTACCTACAATGAGCAGTTCTTC. Encoded protein: CASSRGLAGITYNEQFF.